This T cell receptor beta chain derives from a study of early T cells in non-severe SARS-CoV-2 infection. Each CDR3 protein is one row after TCRdb ran MiXCR on the 5' RACE reads. The profile shows 70,000 to 95,000 distinct CDR3 sequences, roughly 14% of them singletons. CDR3 length: 15 amino acids. Germline V gene data show CDR1 as SGHDT and CDR2 as YYEEEE. J gave up 1 base and V 7 bases, and 6 bases lay outside the gene matches. The specimen sequenced was whole blood. The source of this sequence is an adult who was a healthcare worker with PCR-confirmed SARS-CoV-2 infection or an uninfected control (not recorded which). The chain combines TRBV5-6 with TRBJ1-4, with 8 nucleotides matching TRBD1. The CDR3 DNA follows: TGTGCCAGCTCTAGACAGGGGAAAACTAATGAAAAACTGTTTTTT. Residues: CASSRQGKTNEKLFF.